Presented here are 20 T cell receptor beta chains from one specimen sequenced in a study of shared clonotypes between healthy human individuals (dated by TCRdb to 2018 to 2021). Libraries were built with the immunoSEQ multiplex PCR assay. The table was pulled from immuneACCESS by TCRdb, which kept in-frame rearrangements only. Such tables lose some clones; where checked, under half of the loss comes from unresolved V genes, and the rest has no known cause. The sample data list a few million clones, and roughly 90% of these were observed just once. More than 0.35% of the sample comes from the top ten. The sample consisted of naive CD4+ T cells from PBMCs. The cell subset or site label, read with the paper, signifies: CD45RA+ positively selected. The receptors shown here come from a man aged 18 to 30 in good health. Some clones in this sample may be carry-over from other donors' samples.

The V gene is TRBV28, the J gene TRBJ2-6; D gene uncertain. Germline loops: CDR1 MDHEN, CDR2 SYDVKM. This CDR3 contains 14 residues. Trimming removed 5 bases at V and 1 base at J, with 6 bases between. The CDR3 reads CASSIPSGANVLTF. The CDR3 DNA reads TGTGCCAGCAGTATACCTTCTGGGGCCAACGTCCTGACTTTC.

This clone has a single count. The CDR3 sequence: CASSTSVGVYEQYF. In DNA, the CDR3 is TGTGCCAGTAGTACCTCCGTGGGCGTTTACGAGCAGTACTTC. The chain recombines TRBV19 with TRBJ2-7; no clear D gene. The CDR3 has 14 residues. V lost 4 bases and J lost 4, with 14 bases in between. Germline-derived CDR1 and CDR2 are LNHDA and SQIVND (reference sequence).

The chain joins TRBV28 to TRBJ1-1; D call uncertain. Germline V lookup: CDR1 MDHEN, CDR2 SYDVKM. The CDR3 runs 14 residues. Trimming shortened V by 8 bases and J by 1 base, and 14 bases separated the two germline ends. In nucleotides, the CDR3 is TGTGCCAGCGGCGAAGGAGGGAGGAACACTGAAGCTTTCTTT. Its protein is CASGEGGRNTEAFF.

The chain is built from TRBV7-6 and TRBJ1-5, with 9 bases identical to TRBD1. After removal of 3 bases from V and 6 bases from J, the junction contained 3 bases not matched to a gene. Germline CDR1 SGHVS, CDR2 FNYEAQ. The CDR3 length is 14 residues. The CDR3 nucleotides are TGTGCCAGCAGCTTTGGGACAGGGTTTCAGCCCCAGCATTTT. Its protein product is CASSFGTGFQPQHF.

This sequence joins TRBV4-3 and TRBJ2-5; no reliable D call. Trimming took 1 base from V and 5 from J, leaving 8 bases between them. The CDR3 runs to 13 residues. Looked up from germline, CDR1 is LGHNA and CDR2 is YSLEER. The CDR3, as DNA: TGCGCCAGCAGCCAAGCCGAAGAGGAGACCCAGTACTTC. Its protein product is CASSQAEEETQYF.

This rearrangement joins TRBV7-9 to TRBJ2-2, with D possibly being TRBD2 (7 bases). CDR3 size: 16 residues. The germline V gene encodes CDR1 SEHNR and CDR2 FQNEAQ (reference sequence). Trimming shortened V by 5 bases and J by 1 base, and 14 bases separated the two germline ends. CDR3: CASSPRGGVNTGELFF. CDR3 coding DNA: TGTGCCAGCAGCCCCAGGGGAGGGGTGAACACCGGGGAGCTGTTTTTT.

The gene calls are TRBV7-9 and TRBJ2-3, with 8 bases matching TRBD2. The V gene end was trimmed by 6 bases and the J gene end by 0 bases; junction bases not matched to a gene: 11. This CDR3 has 17 residues. Germline V gives CDR1 SEHNR, CDR2 FQNEAQ (reference sequence). The CDR3 protein is CASSKITGGTSTDTQYF. CDR3 sequence (DNA): TGTGCCAGCAGTAAAATCACGGGGGGGACTAGCACAGATACGCAGTATTTT.

This clone occurred once. The J gene is TRBJ2-5, the V gene TRBV6-1; perhaps TRBD1 as D (5 bases). V was trimmed by 7 bases and J by 2 bases, leaving 14 bases between them. The CDR3 totals 14 residues. Germline V gene sequence: CDR1 MNHNS, CDR2 SASEGT. The CDR3 loop is CASIYETAQETQYF. DNA of the CDR3: TGTGCCAGCATTTACGAGACAGCGCAAGAGACCCAGTACTTC.

The chain employs TRBV28 and TRBJ1-1; D is possibly TRBD1 (6 bases). CDR3 length: 13 residues. Germline V gives CDR1 MDHEN, CDR2 SYDVKM. The V gene lost 1 base and the J gene lost 8 bases, with 11 bases spanning the gap. The CDR3 protein is CASSLSGQLEAFF. The CDR3 nucleotides read TGTGCCAGCAGTTTATCCGGACAGCTCGAAGCTTTCTTT. Full variable domain (missing parts from reference TRBV28 and TRBJ1-1): DVKVTQSSRYLVKRTGEKVFLECVQDMDHENMFWYRQDPGLGLRLIYFSYDVKMKEKGDIPEGYSVSREKKERFSLILESASTNQTSMYLCASSLSGQLEAFFGQGTRLTVV.

The V gene is TRBV19, the J gene TRBJ2-1; TRBD2 is a possible D gene (6 bases). The CDR3 has 15 residues. Germline assignment: CDR1 LNHDA and CDR2 SQIVND (reference sequence). Trimming shortened V by 7 bases and J by 5 bases, and 18 bases separated the two germline ends. Written as DNA, the CDR3 is TGTGCCAGTACCTTGACTAGTTGGTGGGACAATGAGCAGTTCTTC. This sequence encodes CASTLTSWWDNEQFF.

The V gene is TRBV14, the J gene TRBJ1-4; tentatively, D is TRBD1 (5 bases). Trimming left V 4 bases short and J 4 bases short, with 16 bases between. This CDR3 region has 16 residues. The germline gives CDR1 SGHDN, CDR2 FVKESK. This CDR3 reads CASSLRPDSYNEKLFF. The CDR3 nucleotides are TGTGCCAGCAGCCTTCGACCAGACAGCTATAATGAAAAACTGTTTTTT.

The rearrangement joins TRBV30 to TRBJ2-5; tentative D call: TRBD1 (5 bases). The end of the DNA fits TRBJ2-7 better, so the J call may be wrong. CDR1 is GTSNPN, CDR2 SVGIG, per germline (reference sequence). The CDR3 totals 14 residues. DNA of the CDR3: TGTGCCTGGAGTGAGGGGATGGGTGCAAGCGAGCAGTACTTC. Its protein product is CAWSEGMGASEQYF.

CDR3 amino acids: CATSPTKVSYGYTF. The CDR3 region has the DNA TGTGCCACCAGCCCTACGAAGGTTAGCTATGGCTACACCTTC. The chain carries TRBV15 and TRBJ1-2; no definite D call. The CDR3 consists of 14 residues. The germline V and J ends were trimmed by 5 bases and 4 bases, with 14 bases remaining between them. Germline lookup yields CDR1 LNHNV and CDR2 YYDKDF (reference sequence). Full variable domain (missing parts from reference TRBV15 and TRBJ1-2): DAMVIQNPRYQVTQFGKPVTLSCSQTLNHNVMYWYQQKSSQAPKLLFHYYDKDFNNEADTPDNFQSRRPNTSFCFLDIRSPGLGDTAMYLCATSPTKVSYGYTFGSGTRLTVV.

This clone appeared a single time. The chain links TRBV6-5 to TRBJ2-1; 12 bases agree with TRBD2. The germline V gene encodes CDR1 MNHEY and CDR2 SVGAGI. The ends lost 1 base at V and 8 bases at J; junction bases unmatched: 6. This CDR3 has 16 residues. The CDR3: CASSYLPSGRADEQFF. The CDR3 coding sequence is TGTGCCAGCAGTTACTTACCTAGCGGGAGGGCCGATGAGCAGTTCTTC.

A word on this clone: This sample also contains other DNA sequences that code for the same CDR3. The chain employs TRBV7-3 and TRBJ2-7; unclear D gene. The CDR3 contains 11 residues. From germline, CDR1 is SGHTA and CDR2 FQGTGA. Trimming removed 5 bases at V and 0 bases at J, with 2 bases between. The CDR3 coding sequence is TGTGCCAGCAGCCCCTCCTACGAGCAGTACTTC. Protein product: CASSPSYEQYF. Filled out from reference TRBV7-3 and TRBJ2-7, the complete variable domain reads GAGVSQTPSNKVTEKGKYVELRCDPISGHTALYWYRQSLGQGPEFLIYFQGTGAADDSGLPNDRFFAVRPEGSVSTLKIQRTERGDSAVYLCASSPSYEQYFGPGTRLTVT.

This clone was counted only a few times. Within the sample, other DNA sequences also encode this same CDR3. The V and J genes are TRBV6-5 and TRBJ1-1; TRBD1 is a possible D gene (5 bases). The CDR3 consists of 15 residues. The germline V gene encodes CDR1 MNHEY and CDR2 SVGAGI. V was trimmed by 6 bases and J by 0 bases, leaving 14 bases between them. The CDR3 DNA is TGTGCCAGCAGGCCACCGGGACGGATGAACACTGAAGCTTTCTTT. Translated, it gives CASRPPGRMNTEAFF.

The CDR3 DNA is TGTGCCAGCAGTTACCGCATAGCGGGAACTCGGGACGAGCAGTACTTC. As protein: CASSYRIAGTRDEQYF. The chain employs TRBV6-5 and TRBJ2-7, with 8 bases identical to TRBD2. Germline-derived CDR1 and CDR2 are MNHEY and SVGAGI. J gave up 5 bases and V 2 bases, and 11 bases lay outside the gene matches. This CDR3 comprises 16 residues.

The count of this clone is one. V is TRBV5-6 and J is TRBJ2-6; D might be TRBD1 (6 bases). V lost 4 bases and J 6 bases, leaving 8 bases between the germline ends. The CDR3 consists of 13 residues. Germline-derived CDR1 and CDR2 are SGHDT and YYEEEE. DNA for the CDR3: TGTGCCAGCAGCCGGGACACGGCCAACGTCCTGACTTTC. Protein: CASSRDTANVLTF. Full variable domain (rest looked up from reference TRBV5-6 and TRBJ2-6): DAGVTQSPTHLIKTRGQQVTLRCSPKSGHDTVSWYQQALGQGPQFIFQYYEEEERQRGNFPDRFSGHQFPNYSSELNVNALLLGDSALYLCASSRDTANVLTFGAGSRLTVL.

V is TRBV19 and J is TRBJ2-1; 11 bases line up with TRBD1. The CDR3 is made up of 16 amino acids. Germline CDR1 is LNHDA and CDR2 is SQIVND (reference sequence). Trimming cost V 5 bases and J 7 bases; bases outside gene matches: 10. The CDR3 loop is CASSVLGQGAENEQFF. DNA for the CDR3: TGTGCCAGTAGTGTCTTAGGACAGGGGGCGGAAAATGAGCAGTTCTTC.

The V gene is TRBV7-9, the J gene TRBJ2-1; 10 bases match TRBD1. The CDR3 is 15 residues long. Per the germline V gene, CDR1 is SEHNR and CDR2 is FQNEAQ (reference sequence). V trimming: 7 bases; J trimming: 6 bases; junction bases outside the gene matches: 9. The CDR3 is CASNSGTGAGNEQFF. The CDR3 bases are TGTGCCAGCAATTCCGGGACAGGGGCTGGCAATGAGCAGTTCTTC.